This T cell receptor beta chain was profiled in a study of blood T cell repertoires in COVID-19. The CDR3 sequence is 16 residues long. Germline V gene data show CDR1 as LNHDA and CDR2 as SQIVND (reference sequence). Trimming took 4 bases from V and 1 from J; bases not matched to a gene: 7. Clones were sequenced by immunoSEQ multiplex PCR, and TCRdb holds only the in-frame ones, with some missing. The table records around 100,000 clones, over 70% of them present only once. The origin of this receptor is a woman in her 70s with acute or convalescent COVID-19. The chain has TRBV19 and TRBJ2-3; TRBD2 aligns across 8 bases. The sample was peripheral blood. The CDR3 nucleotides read TGTGCCAGTAGTAAGTGGGTACTAGCGGGCACAGATACGCAGTATTTT. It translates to CASSKWVLAGTDTQYF.